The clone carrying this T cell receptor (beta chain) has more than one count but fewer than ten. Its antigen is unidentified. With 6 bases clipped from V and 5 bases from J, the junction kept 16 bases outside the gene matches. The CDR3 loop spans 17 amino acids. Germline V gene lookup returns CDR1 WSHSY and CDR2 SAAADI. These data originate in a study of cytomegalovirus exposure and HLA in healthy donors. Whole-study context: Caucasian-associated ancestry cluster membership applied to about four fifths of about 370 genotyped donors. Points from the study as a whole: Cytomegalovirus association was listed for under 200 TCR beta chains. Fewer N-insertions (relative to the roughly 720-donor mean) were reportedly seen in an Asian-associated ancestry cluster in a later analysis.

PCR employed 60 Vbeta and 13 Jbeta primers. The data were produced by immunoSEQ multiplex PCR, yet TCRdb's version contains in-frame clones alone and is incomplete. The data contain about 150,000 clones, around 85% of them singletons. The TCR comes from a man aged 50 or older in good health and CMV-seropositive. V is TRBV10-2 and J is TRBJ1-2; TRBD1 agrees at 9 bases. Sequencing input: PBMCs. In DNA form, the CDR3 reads TGCGCCAGCAGGAGATCCGGGACAGGGCCCCTTGGGTATGGCTACACCTTC. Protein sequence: CASRRSGTGPLGYGYTF.